These 3 T cell receptor beta chains share one sample of origin, sequenced in a study of blood T cell repertoires in COVID-19. Assay used: immunoSEQ multiplex PCR; TCRdb lists only in-frame clones, some missing. The sample has under 250,000 clones; just under 85% are singletons. The material sequenced was peripheral blood. These receptors came from a woman between 50 and 59 years old with active or convalescent COVID-19.

The chain joins TRBV2 to TRBJ1-6, with 9 bases aligning to TRBD1. Germline lookup yields CDR1 SNHLY and CDR2 FYNNEI. The CDR3 loop spans 15 amino acids. Unmatched junction bases numbered 8, after V lost 5 bases and J lost 9 bases. CDR3 nucleotide sequence: TGTGCCAGCAGTCAACCGGGACAGGGAACTTCACCCCTCCACTTT. This sequence encodes CASSQPGQGTSPLHF.

This clone came up once. This chain connects TRBV28 to TRBJ2-4; 8 positions match TRBD1. Per germline, CDR1 MDHEN and CDR2 SYDVKM. Trimming at V came to 2 bases and at J to 5 bases, leaving 5 bases not matched to a gene. The CDR3 totals 15 residues. The CDR3: CASSLETGVENIQYF. For the CDR3, the DNA is TGTGCCAGCAGTTTAGAGACAGGGGTTGAAAACATTCAGTACTTC.

The rearrangement uses TRBV5-4 and TRBJ2-1; no reliable D call. Trimming pared 0 bases from V and 7 bases from J, leaving 17 bases between. Germline CDR1 and CDR2: SGHNT and YYREEE (reference sequence). The CDR3 contains 16 residues. The CDR3 DNA is TGTGCCAGCAGCTTGGACGGGTCTACACGTGGTAATGAGCAGTTCTTC. Amino acids: CASSLDGSTRGNEQFF.